This T cell receptor (beta chain) is drawn from a study of cytomegalovirus exposure and HLA in healthy donors. Trimming shortened V by 2 bases and J by 0 bases, and 10 bases separated the two germline ends. Per germline, CDR1 LNHDA and CDR2 SQIVND (reference sequence). This CDR3 has 15 residues. The method was immunoSEQ multiplex PCR; TCRdb's version includes in-frame clones alone and lacks a portion of them. This table holds around 200,000 clones, approximately 84% found once. The clonotype was recovered from a woman aged 18-29 years in good health and CMV-seropositive. The J gene is TRBJ1-1, the V gene TRBV19; weak D call: TRBD1 (5 bases). What was sequenced was PBMCs. CDR3 nucleotides: TGTGCCAGTAGTATAAGGGGCAGAGTGAACACTGAAGCTTTCTTT. Its translation is CASSIRGRVNTEAFF. The full variable domain, in which reference TRBV19 and TRBJ1-1 provide the parts outside the CDR3, is DGGITQSPKYLFRKEGQNVTLSCEQNLNHDAMYWYRQDPGQGLRLIYYSQIVNDFQKGDIAEGYSVSREKKESFPLTVTSAQKNPTAFYLCASSIRGRVNTEAFFGQGTRLTVV.